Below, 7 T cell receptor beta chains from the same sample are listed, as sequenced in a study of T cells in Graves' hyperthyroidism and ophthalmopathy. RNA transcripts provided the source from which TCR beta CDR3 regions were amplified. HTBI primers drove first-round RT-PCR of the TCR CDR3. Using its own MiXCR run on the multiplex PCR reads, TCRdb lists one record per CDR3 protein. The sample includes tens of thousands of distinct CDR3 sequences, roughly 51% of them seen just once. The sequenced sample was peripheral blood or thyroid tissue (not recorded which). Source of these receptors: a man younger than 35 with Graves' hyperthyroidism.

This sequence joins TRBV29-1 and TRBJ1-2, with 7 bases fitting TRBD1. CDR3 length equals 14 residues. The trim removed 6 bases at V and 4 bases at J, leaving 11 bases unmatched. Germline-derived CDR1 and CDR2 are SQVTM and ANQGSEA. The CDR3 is CSVGLTGYGYGYTF. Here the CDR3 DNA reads TGCAGCGTGGGACTGACAGGGTACGGCTATGGCTACACCTTC.

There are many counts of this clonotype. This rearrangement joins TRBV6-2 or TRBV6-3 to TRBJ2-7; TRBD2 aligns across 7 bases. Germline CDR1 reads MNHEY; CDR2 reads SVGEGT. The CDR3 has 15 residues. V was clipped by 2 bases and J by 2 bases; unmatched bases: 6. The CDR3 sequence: CASSYGVAGTYEQYF. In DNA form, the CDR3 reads TGTGCCAGCAGTTACGGAGTAGCGGGTACCTACGAGCAGTACTTC.

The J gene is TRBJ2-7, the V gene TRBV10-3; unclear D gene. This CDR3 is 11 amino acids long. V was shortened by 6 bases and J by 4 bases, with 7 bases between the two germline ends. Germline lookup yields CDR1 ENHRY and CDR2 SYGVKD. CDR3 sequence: CAIRGRYEQYF. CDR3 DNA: TGTGCCATCAGAGGCAGGTACGAGCAGTACTTC.

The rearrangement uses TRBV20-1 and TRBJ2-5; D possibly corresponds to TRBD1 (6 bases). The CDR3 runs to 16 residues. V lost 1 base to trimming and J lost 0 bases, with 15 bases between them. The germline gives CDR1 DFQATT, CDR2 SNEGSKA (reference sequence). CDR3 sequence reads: CSARAALTGYQETQYF. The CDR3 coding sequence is TGCAGTGCTAGAGCGGCCCTGACAGGCTACCAAGAGACCCAGTACTTC.

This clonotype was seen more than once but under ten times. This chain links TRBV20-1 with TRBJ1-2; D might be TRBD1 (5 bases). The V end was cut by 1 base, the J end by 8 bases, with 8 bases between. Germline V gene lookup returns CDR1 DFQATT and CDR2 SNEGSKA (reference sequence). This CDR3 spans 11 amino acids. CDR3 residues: CSARAGSGYTF. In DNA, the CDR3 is TGCAGTGCTAGAGCAGGGTCGGGCTACACCTTC.

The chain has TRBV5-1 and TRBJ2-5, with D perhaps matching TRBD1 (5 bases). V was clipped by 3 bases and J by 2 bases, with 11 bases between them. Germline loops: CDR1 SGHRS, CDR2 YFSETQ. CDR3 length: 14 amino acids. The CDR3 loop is CASSSRQRQETQYF. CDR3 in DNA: TGCGCCAGCAGCTCGCGACAGAGGCAAGAGACCCAGTACTTC.

Written as DNA, the CDR3 is TGTGCCTGGGGGGACAGGGTGACGGAGACCCAGTACTTC. Its protein is CAWGDRVTETQYF. The V call is TRBV2, the J call TRBJ2-5, with TRBD1 matching 9 bases. The CDR3 is made up of 13 amino acids. The V gene's germline CDR1 is SNHLY and CDR2 FYNNEI. With V trimmed by 11 bases and J by 5 bases, 9 bases remained unmatched. The variable domain in full, with the rest retrieved from reference TRBV2 and TRBJ2-5, is EPEVTQTPSHQVTQMGQEVILRCVPISNHLYFYWYRQILGQKVEFLVSFYNNEISEKSEIFDDQFSVERPDGSNFTLKIRSTKLEDSAMYFCAWGDRVTETQYFGPGTRLLVL.